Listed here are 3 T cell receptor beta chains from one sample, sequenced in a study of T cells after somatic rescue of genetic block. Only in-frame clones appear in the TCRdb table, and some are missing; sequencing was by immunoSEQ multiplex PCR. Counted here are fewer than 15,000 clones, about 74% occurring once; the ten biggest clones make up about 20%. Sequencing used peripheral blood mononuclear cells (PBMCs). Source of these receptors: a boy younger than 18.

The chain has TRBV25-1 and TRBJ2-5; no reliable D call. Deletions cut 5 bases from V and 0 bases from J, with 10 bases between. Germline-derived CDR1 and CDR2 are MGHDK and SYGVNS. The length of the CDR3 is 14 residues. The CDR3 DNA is TGTGCCAGCAGTCCCCACGCGTACCAAGAGACCCAGTACTTC. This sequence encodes CASSPHAYQETQYF.

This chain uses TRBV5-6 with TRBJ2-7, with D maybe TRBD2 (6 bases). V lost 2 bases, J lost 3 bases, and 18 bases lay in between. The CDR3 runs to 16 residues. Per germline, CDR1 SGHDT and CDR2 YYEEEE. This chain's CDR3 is CASSFWRGALLYEQYF. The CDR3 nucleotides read TGTGCCAGCAGCTTTTGGCGGGGAGCCCTCCTCTACGAGCAGTACTTC.

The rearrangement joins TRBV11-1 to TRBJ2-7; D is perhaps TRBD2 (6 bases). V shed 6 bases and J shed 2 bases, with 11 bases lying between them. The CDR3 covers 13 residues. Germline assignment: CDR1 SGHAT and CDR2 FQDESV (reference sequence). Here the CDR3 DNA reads TGTGCCAGCAGTTCGGGAGTCGCCTACGAGCAGTACTTC. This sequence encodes CASSSGVAYEQYF.